This T cell receptor beta chain stems from a study of blood T cell repertoires in COVID-19. Across the study: Both acute and convalescent COVID-19 samples were obtained from the United States, Italy and Spain. Sample material is recorded as cDNA or gDNA derived from T cells, B-cell-depleted T cells, or PBMCs.

The CDR3 sequence is 14 residues long. The V gene end was trimmed by 5 bases and the J gene end by 1 base; junction bases not matched to a gene: 3. Germline V lookup: CDR1 MDHEN, CDR2 SYDVKM. Authors' processing steps: Nucleated cell number was recorded as an estimate derived from reference gene primer amplification. The assay was immunoSEQ multiplex PCR, and TCRdb's table has in-frame clones only and misses some. V, J and clone size were drawn from that table, and D and trimming were deduced from the DNA. The table lists a few hundred thousand clones, around 83% of them singletons, with roughly 2% in the top ten.

The sequencing input was peripheral blood. V gene TRBV28 combines with J gene TRBJ2-3; TRBD2 matches at 7 bases. The TCR sequence derives from a man younger than 45 who had recovered from COVID-19. The CDR3, as DNA: TGTGCCAGCAGTCTAGCGGACCGCACAGATACGCAGTATTTT. It specifies CASSLADRTDTQYF.